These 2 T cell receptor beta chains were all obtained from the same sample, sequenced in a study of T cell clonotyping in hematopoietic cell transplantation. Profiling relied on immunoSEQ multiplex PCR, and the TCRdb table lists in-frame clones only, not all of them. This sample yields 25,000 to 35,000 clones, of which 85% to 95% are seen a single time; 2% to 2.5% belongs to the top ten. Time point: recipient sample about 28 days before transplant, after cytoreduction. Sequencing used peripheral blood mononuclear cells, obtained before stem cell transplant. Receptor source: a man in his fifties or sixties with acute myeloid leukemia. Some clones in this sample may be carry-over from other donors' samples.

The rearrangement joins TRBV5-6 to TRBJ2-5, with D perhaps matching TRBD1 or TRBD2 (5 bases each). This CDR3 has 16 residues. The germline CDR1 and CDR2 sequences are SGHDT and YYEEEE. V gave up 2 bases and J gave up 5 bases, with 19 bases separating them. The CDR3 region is CASSFGTGSKGETQYF. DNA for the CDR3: TGTGCCAGCAGCTTTGGGACGGGGAGTAAGGGGGAGACCCAGTACTTC.

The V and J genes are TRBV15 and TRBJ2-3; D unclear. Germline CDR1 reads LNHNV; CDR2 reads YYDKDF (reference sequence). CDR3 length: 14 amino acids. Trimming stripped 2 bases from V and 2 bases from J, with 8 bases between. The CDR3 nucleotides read TGTGCCACCAGCAGACCCCATCACACAGATACGCAGTATTTT. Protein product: CATSRPHHTDTQYF.